Shown below are 19 T cell receptor beta chains from a single sample sequenced in a study of cytomegalovirus exposure and HLA in healthy donors. In the PCR, 60 Vbeta and 13 Jbeta primers were used. This table comes from immunoSEQ multiplex PCR, and its TCRdb copy is limited to in-frame clones, with some not included. Of roughly 140,000 clones in the sample, about three fifths are singletons; the top ten hold roughly 7%. The sample consisted of PBMCs. Receptor source: a woman aged 55-69 years in good health and CMV-seropositive.

The sample holds a few counts of this clone. The rearrangement links TRBV5-1 to TRBJ2-5, with 14 bases that match TRBD2. Per the germline V gene, CDR1 is SGHRS and CDR2 is YFSETQ. The CDR3 has 16 amino acids. Losses at the gene ends were 0 bases for V and 3 bases for J; bases not matched to a gene: 1. CDR3 sequence: CASSLEGLAGEETQYF. CDR3 DNA sequence: TGCGCCAGCAGCTTGGAGGGACTAGCGGGGGAAGAGACCCAGTACTTC.

This clone showed up many times. The rearrangement links TRBV6-5 to TRBJ1-5; tentatively, D is TRBD1 (6 bases). Trimming stripped 6 bases from V and 4 bases from J, with 10 bases between. There are 13 residues in the CDR3. The germline V gene has CDR1 MNHEY and CDR2 SVGAGI. CDR3 bases: TGTGCCAGCAGCACCCAGGGGAATCAGCCCCAGCATTTT. It translates to CASSTQGNQPQHF.

V usage is TRBV7-3 and J usage is TRBJ2-1; 10 bases map to TRBD1. V dropped 8 bases and J dropped 5; count of bases not matched to a gene: 3. Germline V lookup: CDR1 SGHTA, CDR2 FQGTGA. This CDR3 contains 13 residues. The CDR3 here is CASSGTGDNEQFF. The CDR3 nucleotides are TGTGCCAGCTCCGGGACAGGGGACAATGAGCAGTTCTTC.

This clone appeared once. This sequence joins TRBV7-9 and TRBJ2-2, with D possibly matching TRBD2 (6 bases). The germline V gene encodes CDR1 SEHNR and CDR2 FQNEAQ (reference sequence). V was shortened by 3 bases and J by 6 bases, with 8 bases between the two germline ends. The CDR3 contains 13 residues. The CDR3 sequence is CASSLGLPGELFF. The CDR3 nucleotides read TGTGCCAGCAGCTTGGGACTTCCCGGGGAGCTGTTTTTT. The full variable domain, with the rest looked up from reference TRBV7-9 and TRBJ2-2, is DTGVSQNPRHKITKRGQNVTFRCDPISEHNRLYWYRQTLGQGPEFLTYFQNEAQLEKSRLLSDRFSAERPKGSFSTLEIQRTEQGDSAMYLCASSLGLPGELFFGEGSRLTVL.

This clone has only one observation. The CDR3 sequence is CASSRPSGSRAQLQETQYF. The CDR3 bases are TGTGCCAGCAGCAGACCTAGCGGGAGTAGAGCCCAACTTCAAGAGACCCAGTACTTC. The chain is built from TRBV5-4 and TRBJ2-5; 10 nucleotides match TRBD2. Germline CDR1 reads SGHNT; CDR2 reads YYREEE (reference sequence). After removal of 4 bases from V and 2 bases from J, the junction contained 17 bases not matched to a gene. The CDR3 length is 19 residues. Using reference TRBV5-4 and TRBJ2-5 for the parts outside the CDR3, the full variable domain is ETGVTQSPTHLIKTRGQQVTLRCSSQSGHNTVSWYQQALGQGPQFIFQYYREEENGRGNFPPRFSGLQFPNYSSELNVNALELDDSALYLCASSRPSGSRAQLQETQYFGPGTRLLVL.

This sequence joins TRBV5-1 and TRBJ2-7, with 7 bases lining up with TRBD1. V lost 0 bases and J lost 0; bases outside the gene matches: 6. This CDR3 is built from 16 residues. Germline-derived CDR1 and CDR2 are SGHRS and YFSETQ. CDR3: CASSLGARDSSYEQYF. DNA of the CDR3: TGCGCCAGCAGCTTGGGGGCCCGGGACAGCTCCTACGAGCAGTACTTC.

The DNA for the CDR3 is TGTGCCAGTAGCTCACCCCCGGTGGCGGGAGTGGGTGAGCAGTACTTC. It codes for CASSSPPVAGVGEQYF. The gene calls are TRBV19 and TRBJ2-7; 7 positions agree with TRBD2. CDR1 LNHDA and CDR2 SQIVND come from the germline V gene (reference sequence). The V and J ends lost 6 bases and 7 bases, in that order; junction bases with no gene match: 18. The CDR3 is made up of 16 amino acids.

The count of this clone is one. The chain is built from TRBV7-9 and TRBJ1-3, with D unclear. The CDR3 is made up of 16 amino acids. From germline, CDR1 is SEHNR and CDR2 FQNEAQ (reference sequence). The ends were cut back, 2 bases at V and 0 bases at J, with 11 bases in the middle. In nucleotides, the CDR3 is TGTGCCAGCAGCTTAATATCTGCGAACTCTGGAAACACCATATATTTT. Amino acid sequence: CASSLISANSGNTIYF.

This clone has only one observation. Written as DNA, the CDR3 is TGTGCCAGCAGTGCCGGAGGGGCTTTGAACACTGAAGCTTTCTTT. Translation gives CASSAGGALNTEAFF. J is TRBJ1-1 and V is TRBV28; D perhaps matches TRBD1 (5 bases). Trimming cost V 5 bases and J 0 bases, with 13 bases left between them. The CDR3 sequence is 15 residues long. The germline gives CDR1 MDHEN, CDR2 SYDVKM. The variable domain in full, completed from reference TRBV28 and TRBJ1-1, reads DVKVTQSSRYLVKRTGEKVFLECVQDMDHENMFWYRQDPGLGLRLIYFSYDVKMKEKGDIPEGYSVSREKKERFSLILESASTNQTSMYLCASSAGGALNTEAFFGQGTRLTVV.

This clone was found a few times. This rearrangement joins TRBV6-4 to TRBJ2-1, with D unclear. V was cut by 6 bases and J by 9 bases, with 18 bases left in between. The CDR3 totals 14 residues. The germline CDR1 and CDR2 sequences are MRHNA and SNTAGT. DNA for the CDR3: TGTGCCAGCAGGGAATTTGAGGCACAAGGTGAGCAGTTCTTC. Translation gives CASREFEAQGEQFF.

This CDR3 is CASSHVGRGAANTEAFF. In nucleotides, the CDR3 is TGTGCCAGCTCACACGTGGGCAGGGGCGCCGCGAACACTGAAGCTTTCTTT. The V gene is TRBV18, the J gene TRBJ1-1; D is possibly TRBD1 (6 bases). Trimming took off 4 bases at V and 1 base at J, with 19 bases between the two ends. The CDR3 has 17 amino acids. The germline gives CDR1 KGHSH, CDR2 LQKENI.

This chain links TRBV4-3 with TRBJ2-6, with TRBD1 as a possible D gene (6 bases). The CDR3 runs to 15 residues. Trimming stripped 5 bases from V and 4 bases from J, with 12 bases between. The germline V gene encodes CDR1 LGHNA and CDR2 YSLEER. The CDR3 loop is CASSRQVTGANVLTF. In nucleotides, the CDR3 is TGCGCCAGCAGCAGACAGGTTACCGGGGCCAACGTCCTGACTTTC.

With respect to this clone: Other DNA sequences of this sample code for an identical CDR3. This chain uses TRBV4-3 with TRBJ2-5, with D tentatively TRBD1 (5 bases). Deletions cut 0 bases from V and 4 bases from J, with 12 bases between. The CDR3 loop spans 15 amino acids. Germline values: CDR1 LGHNA, CDR2 YSLEER. The CDR3 loop is CASSQDKGAGETQYF. In DNA, the CDR3 is TGCGCCAGCAGCCAAGATAAAGGGGCCGGAGAGACCCAGTACTTC.

The rearrangement joins TRBV19 to TRBJ1-5; D uncertain. The germline CDR1 and CDR2 sequences are LNHDA and SQIVND (reference sequence). V was trimmed by 3 bases and J by 4 bases, leaving 10 bases between them. The CDR3 has 14 amino acids. The CDR3 nucleotides read TGTGCCAGTAGTATTTCTCAGTATAATCAGCCCCAGCATTTT. As protein: CASSISQYNQPQHF.

The chain carries TRBV6-4 and TRBJ1-6; tentative D call: TRBD1 (6 bases). This CDR3 is built from 13 residues. Trimming removed 2 bases at V and 8 bases at J, with 7 bases between. The germline CDR1 and CDR2 sequences are MRHNA and SNTAGT. The CDR3 protein is CASSDNRDSPLHF. The CDR3 nucleotides read TGTGCCAGCAGTGACAACAGGGATTCACCCCTCCACTTT.

V is TRBV10-3 and J is TRBJ1-2, with 7 bases identical to TRBD1. The CDR3 contains 14 residues. Germline V gives CDR1 ENHRY, CDR2 SYGVKD. The V segment lost 4 bases and the J segment 6 bases; nucleotides outside the gene matches: 8. DNA of the CDR3: TGTGCCATCAGTGTGGGCAGGGGGGAGGATGGCTACACCTTC. This gives the protein CAISVGRGEDGYTF.

This clone showed up just a few times. CDR3 residues: CASSPAGGNEQFF. Written as DNA, the CDR3 is TGTGCCAGCAGCCCAGCGGGGGGCAATGAGCAGTTCTTC. The chain uses TRBV4-2 and TRBJ2-1; the match to TRBD2 covers 9 bases. Germline V CDR1 and CDR2: LGHNA, YNFKEQ. The junction had 1 base not matched to a gene; V was cut back by 4 bases and J by 6 bases. The CDR3 length is 13 residues.

This clone has just one count. The rearrangement joins TRBV18 to TRBJ2-6, with TRBD1 matching 7 bases. Germline lookup yields CDR1 KGHSH and CDR2 LQKENI. CDR3 length: 17 amino acids. V lost 5 bases and J lost 0; bases outside the gene matches: 7. Here the CDR3 reads CASSDRARSSGANVLTF. The CDR3 bases are TGTGCCAGCTCAGACAGGGCGAGAAGCTCTGGGGCCAACGTCCTGACTTTC. The full variable domain, with the rest looked up from reference TRBV18 and TRBJ2-6, is NAGVMQNPRHLVRRRGQEARLRCSPMKGHSHVYWYRQLPEEGLKFMVYLQKENIIDESGMPKERFSAEFPKEGPSILRIQQVVRGDSAAYFCASSDRARSSGANVLTFGAGSRLTVL.

J is TRBJ1-6 and V is TRBV25-1; TRBD1 matches at 8 bases. This CDR3 comprises 15 residues. The junction had 7 bases not matched to a gene; V was cut back by 5 bases and J by 7 bases. CDR1 is MGHDK, CDR2 SYGVNS, per germline. The DNA of the CDR3 is TGTGCCAGCAGTCCCACCGGGACAGGAAATTCACCCCTCCACTTT. Translation: CASSPTGTGNSPLHF.